These 25 T cell receptor beta chains came from one sample sequenced in a study of T-cell reconstitution after alpha-beta-depleted transplantation in children. During its preparation, the TCRbeta library received unique molecular identifiers. From the PCR reads, TCRdb called clonotypes with MiXCR, one entry per CDR3 protein. The sample lists approximately 640,000 distinct CDR3 sequences, roughly 15% occurring once. This specimen was PBMCs from the stem cell graft donor, taken from the stem cell graft. The receptors come from a human donor who donated a stem cell graft to a child with acute myeloid leukemia.

There are many counts of this clonotype. The V call is TRBV18, the J call TRBJ1-2; no firm D call. Germline V gene lookup returns CDR1 KGHSH and CDR2 LQKENI. The V gene lost 3 bases and the J gene lost 4 bases, with 15 bases spanning the gap. There are 15 residues in the CDR3. In DNA, the CDR3 is TGTGCCAGCTCACCGGATCCAGGAAAGAGCTATGGCTACACCTTC. It specifies CASSPDPGKSYGYTF.

There are a few counts of this clonotype. This rearrangement joins TRBV30 to TRBJ2-7, with 7 bases aligning to TRBD2. Germline CDR1 GTSNPN, CDR2 SVGIG (reference sequence). J lost 7 bases, V lost 4 bases, and 7 bases had no gene match. The CDR3 is 12 amino acids. CDR3 sequence reads: CAWILGAGEQYF. Written as DNA, the CDR3 is TGTGCCTGGATACTGGGAGCGGGGGAGCAGTACTTC.

This clonotype was seen ten or more times. J is TRBJ1-5 and V is TRBV20-1; 9 bases fit TRBD1. After removal of 3 bases from V and 13 bases from J, the junction contained 13 bases not matched to a gene. CDR1 DFQATT and CDR2 SNEGSKA come from the germline V gene (reference sequence). The CDR3 has 14 amino acids. In nucleotides, the CDR3 is TGCAGTGCTAGGGATACAGGGGGCATCGGGGAACAGCATTTT. It translates to CSARDTGGIGEQHF.

There are many counts of this clonotype. This chain connects TRBV6-5 to TRBJ1-1, with D uncertain. The CDR3 sequence is 15 residues long. V was shortened by 0 bases and J by 2 bases, with 10 bases between the two germline ends. Germline CDR1 MNHEY, CDR2 SVGAGI. DNA for the CDR3: TGTGCCAGCAGTTACTCGATGTACAGTAACACTGAAGCTTTCTTT. Translated: CASSYSMYSNTEAFF.

A few counts support this clonotype. The chain employs TRBV5-5 and TRBJ1-1; D remains unclear. The germline V gene encodes CDR1 SGHKS and CDR2 YYEKEE (reference sequence). The length of the CDR3 is 14 residues. V shed 4 bases and J shed 4 bases, with 14 bases lying between them. CDR3 sequence: CASSIVGLGTEAFF. Here the CDR3 DNA reads TGTGCCAGCAGCATTGTGGGCCTGGGCACTGAAGCTTTCTTT.

This clonotype was seen repeatedly, ten times or more. This sequence joins TRBV20-1 and TRBJ2-5; 15 bases are a match to TRBD2. The germline CDR1 and CDR2 sequences are DFQATT and SNEGSKA (reference sequence). Unmatched junction bases numbered 9, after V lost 6 bases and J lost 4 bases. This CDR3 has 16 residues. CDR3 protein: CSAKGLAGGQVETQYF. The CDR3 DNA is TGCAGTGCCAAAGGACTAGCGGGGGGGCAGGTAGAGACCCAGTACTTC.

The sample holds a few counts of this clonotype. The chain carries TRBV5-1 and TRBJ2-6; TRBD1 might be the D (6 bases). The CDR3 loop spans 13 amino acids. CDR1 and CDR2 from the germline V gene are SGHRS and YFSETQ. V gave up 0 bases and J gave up 12 bases, with 10 bases separating them. The CDR3 loop reads CASSLDRAGVLTF. DNA for the CDR3: TGCGCCAGCAGCTTGGACAGGGCCGGCGTCCTGACTTTC. Using reference TRBV5-1 and TRBJ2-6 for the parts outside the CDR3, the full variable domain is KAGVTQTPRYLIKTRGQQVTLSCSPISGHRSVSWYQQTPGQGLQFLFEYFSETQRNKGNFPGRFSGRQFSNSRSEMNVSTLELGDSALYLCASSLDRAGVLTFGAGSRLTVL.

DNA of the CDR3: TGCAGCGCTGAGGGTGAGGGCGGGGAGCTGTTTTTT. Protein: CSAEGEGGELFF. J is TRBJ2-2 and V is TRBV29-1; possibly TRBD2 for D (5 bases). The V end lost 7 bases, the J end lost 7 bases, and 13 bases lay between the germline ends. The CDR3 runs to 12 residues. Germline CDR1 is SQVTM and CDR2 is ANQGSEA.

This clonotype occurred a few times. The V call is TRBV7-9, the J call TRBJ2-3, with D perhaps matching TRBD2 (5 bases). CDR1 is SEHNR, CDR2 FQNEAQ, per germline (reference sequence). The CDR3 sequence is 15 residues long. V lost 7 bases and J lost 0, with 14 bases in between. Written as DNA, the CDR3 is TGTGCCAGCACCATCCCTTCGGGGAGCACAGATACGCAGTATTTT. It encodes CASTIPSGSTDTQYF.

CDR3 nucleotides: TGCGCCAGCAGCTTGAACGGGTTTGGAGAGCAGTACGTC. It codes for CASSLNGFGEQYV. This sequence joins TRBV5-1 and TRBJ2-7, with unresolved D. Germline CDR1 is SGHRS and CDR2 is YFSETQ. The ends were cut back, 1 base at V and 7 bases at J, with 12 bases in the middle. The CDR3 runs 13 residues.

There are a few counts of this clonotype. The rearrangement joins TRBV12-5 to TRBJ2-1; D uncertain. V shed 5 bases and J shed 1 base, with 9 bases lying between them. The germline V gene encodes CDR1 LGHNT and CDR2 FRNRAP. CDR3 length: 14 residues. The CDR3 loop reads CASGLEGSYNEQFF. The CDR3 DNA reads TGTGCTAGTGGTCTCGAAGGGTCCTACAATGAGCAGTTCTTC.

This clonotype has a handful of counts. V and J are TRBV12-3 or TRBV12-4 and TRBJ2-2; TRBD1 agrees at 8 bases. The CDR3 extends over 15 amino acids. Unmatched junction bases numbered 5, after V lost 4 bases and J lost 4 bases. CDR3 residues: CASSYQGAGTGELFF. In nucleotides, the CDR3 is TGTGCCAGCAGTTATCAGGGGGCGGGCACCGGGGAGCTGTTTTTT.

This chain uses TRBV20-1 with TRBJ2-2; 9 bases are a match to TRBD2. Germline loops: CDR1 DFQATT, CDR2 SNEGSKA (reference sequence). Trimming cost V 1 base and J 7 bases; bases outside gene matches: 4. This CDR3 has 14 residues. Here the CDR3 DNA reads TGCAGTGCTAGAGTAGCGGGGGTGAACGGGGAGCTGTTTTTT. Protein product: CSARVAGVNGELFF.

The sample holds a few counts of this clonotype. CDR3 nucleotide sequence: TGTGCCAGCAGCTTAGGTAGTCTGGGGGCTGGGGGTGAGCAGTTCTTC. Amino acids: CASSLGSLGAGGEQFF. V and J are TRBV7-2 and TRBJ2-1; maybe TRBD1 (6 bases). Germline V gives CDR1 SGHTA, CDR2 FQGNSA. CDR3 length: 16 residues. V was pared by 1 base and J by 9 bases, with 19 bases between.

The genes are TRBV9 and TRBJ2-5; 8 bases align to TRBD1. The CDR3 spans 14 residues. Germline CDR1 reads SGDLS; CDR2 reads YYNGEE. Trimming took 4 bases from V and 5 from J; bases not matched to a gene: 7. The CDR3 bases are TGTGCCAGCAGCCAGACAGGGGATTTTGAGACCCAGTACTTC. Its translation is CASSQTGDFETQYF.

This clonotype was found many times. This chain joins TRBV6-2 or TRBV6-3 and TRBJ2-3, with 8 bases fitting TRBD1. This CDR3 contains 15 residues. With V trimmed by 6 bases and J by 2 bases, 7 bases remained unmatched. Germline V gene sequence: CDR1 MNHEY, CDR2 SVGEGT. The CDR3 reads CASRTTGQVTDTQYF. As DNA, the CDR3 is TGTGCCAGCAGAACTACGGGACAGGTCACAGATACGCAGTATTTT.

This clonotype was detected ten times or more. CDR3 amino acids: CASSLVGPVQPQHF. In nucleotides, the CDR3 is TGTGCCAGCAGTTTAGTGGGTCCAGTCCAGCCCCAGCATTTT. The rearrangement links TRBV12-3 or TRBV12-4 to TRBJ1-5; D is undetermined. This CDR3 region has 14 residues. Deletions cut 1 base from V and 7 bases from J, with 11 bases between.

This clonotype was detected only a few times. In DNA, the CDR3 is TGTGCCAGCAGTGAACAGGGACGGTTCTTC. Translated, it gives CASSEQGRFF. The V and J genes are TRBV2 and TRBJ2-1, with D perhaps being TRBD1 or TRBD2 (5 bases each). Trimming shortened V by 2 bases and J by 15 bases, and 8 bases separated the two germline ends. Germline-derived CDR1 and CDR2 are SNHLY and FYNNEI. The CDR3 sequence is 10 residues long.

Points on this clonotype: A read error may be the cause here, since a much bigger clone is one base away. The chain employs TRBV12-3 or TRBV12-4 and TRBJ2-7; a possible D gene is TRBD1 (6 bases). CDR3 length: 13 amino acids. V was clipped by 4 bases and J by 7 bases, with 14 bases between them. The CDR3 bases are TGTGCCAGCAGTTCAGGGGTCGCGGAGGAGCAGTACTTC. It is translated as CASSSGVAEEQYF.

This clonotype was seen ten or more times. This chain joins TRBV7-2 and TRBJ2-7; 10 bases align to TRBD2. V lost 2 bases, J lost 3 bases, and 1 base stayed unmatched. Looked up from germline, CDR1 is SGHTA and CDR2 is FQGNSA. CDR3 length equals 14 residues. Here the CDR3 DNA reads TGTGCCAGCAGCTTAAGACTAGCGGGCTACGAGCAGTACGTC. Amino acids: CASSLRLAGYEQYV.

This clonotype was seen repeatedly, ten times or more. The chain links TRBV7-8 to TRBJ2-7; TRBD2 aligns across 7 bases. The CDR3 runs to 13 residues. Germline lookup yields CDR1 SGHVS and CDR2 FQNEAQ. V trimming: 5 bases; J trimming: 4 bases; junction bases outside the gene matches: 5. The CDR3: CASSLQAGYEQYV. Written as DNA, the CDR3 is TGTGCCAGCAGCCTACAAGCGGGATACGAGCAGTACGTC.

The J gene is TRBJ2-3, the V gene TRBV12-3 or TRBV12-4; unclear D gene. The CDR3 is made up of 14 amino acids. Trimming removed 6 bases at V and 4 bases at J, with 14 bases between. The CDR3 nucleotides read TGTGCCAGCAGGGACCTAGTTCCGGCAGATACGCAGTATTTT. It codes for CASRDLVPADTQYF.

This clonotype was counted many times. The chain recombines TRBV20-1 with TRBJ2-7, with D maybe TRBD2 (5 bases). This CDR3 is 14 amino acids long. Germline CDR1 is DFQATT and CDR2 is SNEGSKA (reference sequence). V was clipped by 6 bases and J by 0 bases, with 15 bases between them. The chain's CDR3 is CSAKDSLSSYEQYV. The CDR3, as DNA: TGCAGTGCGAAGGACTCTCTGAGCTCCTACGAGCAGTACGTC.

The CDR3 bases are TGTGCCAGCAGCTTAGGAGGAGGACTAGCGCGCACAGATACGCAGTATTTT. Its translation is CASSLGGGLARTDTQYF. The chain uses TRBV7-2 and TRBJ2-3, with 9 bases identical to TRBD2. Germline CDR1 reads SGHTA; CDR2 reads FQGNSA. V dropped 1 base and J dropped 1; count of bases not matched to a gene: 6. The CDR3 sequence is 17 residues long.

This clonotype has a single count. The chain joins TRBV6-5 to TRBJ2-2; TRBD1 or TRBD2 may be the D gene (5 bases each). V lost 0 bases to trimming and J lost 16 bases, with 30 bases between them. This CDR3 is built from 18 residues. Germline-derived CDR1 and CDR2 are MNHEY and SVGAGI. DNA for the CDR3: TGTGCCAGCAGTTACTCGCCCGGGGCGAAACGGGGCAACCCCACCCCGTTTTTT. Protein sequence: CASSYSPGAKRGNPTPFF.